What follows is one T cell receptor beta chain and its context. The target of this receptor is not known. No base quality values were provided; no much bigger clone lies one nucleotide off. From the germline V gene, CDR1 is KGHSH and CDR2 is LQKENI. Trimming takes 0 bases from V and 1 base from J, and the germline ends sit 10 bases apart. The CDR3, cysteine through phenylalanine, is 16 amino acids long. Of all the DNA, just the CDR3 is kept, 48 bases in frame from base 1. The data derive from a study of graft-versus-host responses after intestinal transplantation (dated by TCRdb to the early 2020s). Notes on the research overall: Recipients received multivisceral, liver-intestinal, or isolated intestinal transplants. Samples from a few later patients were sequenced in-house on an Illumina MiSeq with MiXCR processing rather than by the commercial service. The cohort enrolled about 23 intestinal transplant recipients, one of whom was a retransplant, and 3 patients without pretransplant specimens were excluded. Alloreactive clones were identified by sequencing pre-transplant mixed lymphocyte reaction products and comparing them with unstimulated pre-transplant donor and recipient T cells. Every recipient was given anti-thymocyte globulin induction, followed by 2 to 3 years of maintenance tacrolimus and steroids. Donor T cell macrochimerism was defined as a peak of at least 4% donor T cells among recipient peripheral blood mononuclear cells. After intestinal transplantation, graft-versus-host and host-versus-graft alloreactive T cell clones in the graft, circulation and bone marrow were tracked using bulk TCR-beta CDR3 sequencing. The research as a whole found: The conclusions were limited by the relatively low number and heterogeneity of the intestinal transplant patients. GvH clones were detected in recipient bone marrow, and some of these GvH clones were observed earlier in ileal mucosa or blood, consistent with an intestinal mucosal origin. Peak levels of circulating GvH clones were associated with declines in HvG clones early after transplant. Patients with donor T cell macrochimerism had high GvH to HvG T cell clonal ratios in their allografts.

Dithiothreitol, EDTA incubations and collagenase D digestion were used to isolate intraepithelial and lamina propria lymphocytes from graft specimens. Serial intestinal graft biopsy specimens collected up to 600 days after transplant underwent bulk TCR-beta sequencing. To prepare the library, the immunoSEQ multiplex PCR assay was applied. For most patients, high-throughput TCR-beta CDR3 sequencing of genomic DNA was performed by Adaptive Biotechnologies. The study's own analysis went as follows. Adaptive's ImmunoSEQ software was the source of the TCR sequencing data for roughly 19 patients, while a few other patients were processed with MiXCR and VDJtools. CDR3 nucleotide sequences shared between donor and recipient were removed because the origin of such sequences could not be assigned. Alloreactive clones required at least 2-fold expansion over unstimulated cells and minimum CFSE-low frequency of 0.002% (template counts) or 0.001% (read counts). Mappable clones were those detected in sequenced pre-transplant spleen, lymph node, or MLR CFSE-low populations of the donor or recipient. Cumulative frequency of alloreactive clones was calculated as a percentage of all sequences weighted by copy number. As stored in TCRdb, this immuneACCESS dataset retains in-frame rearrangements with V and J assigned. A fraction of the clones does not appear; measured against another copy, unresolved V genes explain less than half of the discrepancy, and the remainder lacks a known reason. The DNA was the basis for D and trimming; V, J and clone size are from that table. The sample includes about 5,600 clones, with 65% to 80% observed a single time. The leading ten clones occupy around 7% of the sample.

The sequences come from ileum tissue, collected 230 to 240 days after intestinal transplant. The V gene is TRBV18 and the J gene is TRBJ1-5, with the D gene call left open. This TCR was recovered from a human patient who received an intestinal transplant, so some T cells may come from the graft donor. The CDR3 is CASSPPGEASNQPQHF. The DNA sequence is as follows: TGTGCCAGCTCACCACCGGGTGAGGCAAGCAATCAGCCCCAGCATTTT.